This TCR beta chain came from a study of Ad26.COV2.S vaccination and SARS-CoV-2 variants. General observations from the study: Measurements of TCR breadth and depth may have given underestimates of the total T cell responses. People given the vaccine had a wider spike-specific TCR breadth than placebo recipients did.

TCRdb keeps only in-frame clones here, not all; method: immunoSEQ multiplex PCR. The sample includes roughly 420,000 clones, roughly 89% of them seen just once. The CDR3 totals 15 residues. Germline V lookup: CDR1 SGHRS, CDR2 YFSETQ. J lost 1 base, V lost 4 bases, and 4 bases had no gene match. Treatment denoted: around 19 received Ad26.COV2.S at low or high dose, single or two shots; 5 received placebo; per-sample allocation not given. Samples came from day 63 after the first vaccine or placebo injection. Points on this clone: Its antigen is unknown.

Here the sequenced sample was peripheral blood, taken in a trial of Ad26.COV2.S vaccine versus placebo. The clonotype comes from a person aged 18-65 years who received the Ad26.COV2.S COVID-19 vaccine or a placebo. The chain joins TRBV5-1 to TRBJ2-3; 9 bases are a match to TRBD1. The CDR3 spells CASSPRDRGTDTQYF. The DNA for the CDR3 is TGCGCCAGCAGCCCCCGGGACAGGGGCACAGATACGCAGTATTTT.